The 27 T cell receptor beta chains in this list originate from one sample, sequenced in a study of T cell responses to AZD1222 COVID-19 vaccine. TCRdb's copy holds only in-frame clones and misses some; the assay was immunoSEQ multiplex PCR. The sample includes around 160,000 clones, about nine tenths of them seen just once. The sequencing here drew on peripheral blood, taken on day 0 of MenACWY control vaccination. The receptors come from an adult in good health.

This chain links TRBV19 with TRBJ1-5, with 9 bases aligning to TRBD1. The CDR3 covers 16 residues. J lost 6 bases, V lost 2 bases, and 8 bases had no gene match. Germline V lookup: CDR1 LNHDA, CDR2 SQIVND (reference sequence). CDR3 loop: CASSILGQGIGQPQHF. The CDR3 nucleotides read TGTGCCAGTAGTATACTCGGACAGGGGATAGGTCAGCCCCAGCATTTT. Full variable domain (remainder filled in from reference TRBV19 and TRBJ1-5): DGGITQSPKYLFRKEGQNVTLSCEQNLNHDAMYWYRQDPGQGLRLIYYSQIVNDFQKGDIAEGYSVSREKKESFPLTVTSAQKNPTAFYLCASSILGQGIGQPQHFGDGTRLSIL.

The gene calls are TRBV2 and TRBJ1-4; 7 nucleotides align to TRBD1. V shed 4 bases and J 8 bases; nucleotides not matched to a gene: 7. The germline V gene has CDR1 SNHLY and CDR2 FYNNEI. The CDR3 spans 14 residues. CDR3 residues: CASSAQGVGEKLFF. CDR3 nucleotide sequence: TGTGCCAGCAGTGCCCAGGGGGTAGGGGAAAAACTGTTTTTT. The full variable domain, completed using reference TRBV2 and TRBJ1-4, is EPEVTQTPSHQVTQMGQEVILRCVPISNHLYFYWYRQILGQKVEFLVSFYNNEISEKSEIFDDQFSVERPDGSNFTLKIRSTKLEDSAMYFCASSAQGVGEKLFFGSGTQLSVL.

The rearrangement links TRBV4-1 to TRBJ2-3; maybe TRBD1 (5 bases). The germline V gene has CDR1 MGHRA and CDR2 YSYEKL. V was trimmed by 1 base and J by 5 bases, leaving 16 bases between them. The CDR3 is made up of 16 amino acids. The CDR3 sequence: CASSQVGDSRVDTQYF. DNA for the CDR3: TGCGCCAGCAGCCAAGTAGGAGACAGCCGGGTAGATACGCAGTATTTT.

The chain has TRBV24-1 and TRBJ1-5; D gene ambiguous. This CDR3 is built from 12 residues. Germline assignment: CDR1 KGHDR and CDR2 SFDVKD. V dropped 6 bases and J dropped 3 bases, with 5 bases sitting between them. The CDR3 region is CATSRDNQPQHF. The DNA for the CDR3 is TGTGCCACCAGTAGGGACAATCAGCCCCAGCATTTT.

The chain combines TRBV4-2 with TRBJ2-1; D gene uncertain. CDR3 size: 12 residues. V lost 0 bases, J lost 3 bases, and 0 bases lay in between. The germline V gene has CDR1 LGHNA and CDR2 YNFKEQ. CDR3 amino acids: CASSQDYNEQFF. The DNA for the CDR3 is TGTGCCAGCAGCCAAGACTACAATGAGCAGTTCTTC.

This chain connects TRBV29-1 to TRBJ1-1, with D uncertain. CDR1 and CDR2 (germline): SQVTM, ANQGSEA. There are 12 residues in the CDR3. V lost 4 bases and J 5 bases, leaving 11 bases between the germline ends. As DNA, the CDR3 is TGCAGCGTTGCTATCCGAGGAACTGAAGCTTTCTTT. Its protein is CSVAIRGTEAFF.

The genes are TRBV11-2 and TRBJ1-1; D possibly corresponds to TRBD1 (6 bases). The CDR3 is 15 amino acids. CDR1 SGHAT and CDR2 FQNNGV come from the germline V gene. The V end was cut by 4 bases, the J end by 1 base, with 13 bases between. CDR3 protein: CASSYSGVGNTEAFF. CDR3 in DNA: TGTGCCAGCAGCTACTCAGGGGTAGGGAACACTGAAGCTTTCTTT.

The chain uses TRBV28 and TRBJ2-7, with TRBD1 identical over 7 bases. CDR1 and CDR2 (germline): MDHEN, SYDVKM. This CDR3 is built from 17 residues. V lost 4 bases to trimming and J lost 6 bases; unmatched junction nucleotides: 18. The CDR3 region is CASSSPYNSRDSPEQYF. The CDR3 DNA reads as TGTGCCAGCAGTTCACCCTATAATTCCCGGGACAGCCCCGAGCAGTACTTC.

The chain combines TRBV29-1 with TRBJ2-6; D remains ambiguous. CDR1 and CDR2 from the germline V gene are SQVTM and ANQGSEA. This CDR3 spans 14 amino acids. The V gene lost 2 bases and the J gene lost 0 bases, with 5 bases spanning the gap. The CDR3 DNA reads TGCAGCGTTGAAAAGGCCTCTGGGGCCAACGTCCTGACTTTC. It translates to CSVEKASGANVLTF.

The chain uses TRBV27 and TRBJ1-1; 7 bases align to TRBD1. J gave up 4 bases and V 4 bases, and 3 bases lay outside the gene matches. The CDR3 is 13 residues long. Per the germline V gene, CDR1 is MNHEY and CDR2 is SMNVEV (reference sequence). CDR3 protein: CASSYRGSTEAFF. DNA of the CDR3: TGTGCCAGCAGTTACAGGGGAAGCACTGAAGCTTTCTTT.

This clone was detected once. The chain uses TRBV18 and TRBJ2-7, with 8 bases fitting TRBD2. The germline V gene has CDR1 KGHSH and CDR2 LQKENI. CDR3 size: 15 residues. The junction had 4 bases not matched to a gene; V was cut back by 2 bases and J by 1 base. The CDR3 loop is CASSPTSGGSYEQYF. DNA of the CDR3: TGTGCCAGCTCACCAACTAGCGGAGGGTCCTACGAGCAGTACTTC.

The chain uses TRBV6-5 and TRBJ2-7; D may be TRBD2 (5 bases). Trimming took 7 bases from V and 5 from J, leaving 15 bases between them. Germline V gives CDR1 MNHEY, CDR2 SVGAGI. This CDR3 is built from 13 residues. The CDR3 bases are TGTGCCAGCACCCCGAGGGCTCGGAACGAGCAGTACTTC. It encodes CASTPRARNEQYF.

The chain is built from TRBV4-1 and TRBJ2-1, with D maybe TRBD1 (6 bases). The CDR3 length is 16 residues. In germline, CDR1 is MGHRA, CDR2 YSYEKL. V was clipped by 0 bases and J by 3 bases, with 12 bases between them. CDR3 amino acids: CASSQDQGGSYNEQFF. DNA of the CDR3: TGCGCCAGCAGCCAAGATCAAGGGGGTAGCTACAATGAGCAGTTCTTC.

The chain has TRBV6-1 and TRBJ2-7, with 7 bases matching TRBD1. CDR1 is MNHNS, CDR2 SASEGT, per germline. The CDR3 contains 14 residues. The V segment lost 2 bases and the J segment 1 base; nucleotides outside the gene matches: 2. The CDR3 is CASSEWDSSYEQYF. DNA for the CDR3: TGTGCCAGCAGTGAATGGGACAGTTCCTACGAGCAGTACTTC.

The chain employs TRBV24-1 and TRBJ1-2; TRBD1 agrees at 7 bases. The germline gives CDR1 KGHDR, CDR2 SFDVKD. J was trimmed by 8 bases and V by 2 bases; bases with no gene match: 10. CDR3 length: 15 residues. CDR3 in DNA: TGTGCCACCAGTGATTCTCGACAGGGCGCCTTCGGCTACACCTTC. It encodes CATSDSRQGAFGYTF.

The CDR3: CASSLTWANTEAFF. The CDR3 nucleotides are TGTGCCAGCAGCTTGACCTGGGCGAACACTGAAGCTTTCTTT. V gene TRBV5-5 combines with J gene TRBJ1-1; D not resolved. CDR1 and CDR2 from the germline V gene are SGHKS and YYEKEE (reference sequence). The germline V and J ends were trimmed by 1 base and 1 base, with 8 bases remaining between them. CDR3 length equals 14 residues.

The chain is built from TRBV5-1 and TRBJ1-2; a possible D gene is TRBD1 (6 bases). Trimming cost V 3 bases and J 2 bases, with 14 bases left between them. From germline, CDR1 is SGHRS and CDR2 YFSETQ. CDR3 size: 15 residues. This CDR3 is CASSSGGAANYGYTF. The CDR3 region has the DNA TGCGCCAGCAGCTCTGGGGGGGCGGCGAACTATGGCTACACCTTC.

V and J are TRBV5-1 and TRBJ1-5, with 7 bases fitting TRBD1. Trimming took 0 bases from V and 1 from J; bases not matched to a gene: 1. The CDR3 covers 15 residues. Looked up from germline, CDR1 is SGHRS and CDR2 is YFSETQ. CDR3 in DNA: TGCGCCAGCAGCTTGGAGGGGGCGAGCAATCAGCCCCAGCATTTT. Residues: CASSLEGASNQPQHF.

This rearrangement joins TRBV27 to TRBJ1-1; D may be TRBD1 (5 bases). This CDR3 is built from 16 residues. V gave up 6 bases and J gave up 5 bases, with 22 bases separating them. Germline V gene sequence: CDR1 MNHEY, CDR2 SMNVEV (reference sequence). The CDR3 reads CASRYSGPLRGTEAFF. The CDR3 coding sequence is TGTGCCAGCAGATACTCGGGACCGCTTAGAGGAACTGAAGCTTTCTTT.

The rearrangement joins TRBV11-3 to TRBJ2-2, with D perhaps matching TRBD2 (7 bases). The CDR3 has 15 residues. Trimming took 1 base from V and 2 from J, leaving 8 bases between them. From germline, CDR1 is SGHNT and CDR2 YENEEA. CDR3 bases: TGTGCCAGCAGCTTAGGCGGGGGCAACACCGGGGAGCTGTTTTTT. Its translation is CASSLGGGNTGELFF.

This sequence joins TRBV6-1 and TRBJ2-3; D may be TRBD1 or TRBD2 (6 bases each). Germline values: CDR1 MNHNS, CDR2 SASEGT. V lost 1 base and J 4 bases, leaving 12 bases between the germline ends. The CDR3 has 15 residues. The CDR3 sequence is CASSEDSGGADTQYF. CDR3 sequence (DNA): TGTGCCAGCAGTGAAGATTCCGGGGGCGCAGATACGCAGTATTTT.

The gene calls are TRBV7-2 and TRBJ1-1; D gene ambiguous. Per the germline V gene, CDR1 is SGHTA and CDR2 is FQGNSA. V lost 1 base and J 14 bases, leaving 8 bases between the germline ends. The CDR3 runs to 10 residues. The CDR3 DNA reads TGTGCCAGCAGCTTAGTACGACACTTCTTT. Protein product: CASSLVRHFF.

This clone was detected only once. The rearrangement links TRBV19 to TRBJ2-5; possibly TRBD2 for D (6 bases). There are 14 residues in the CDR3. Trimming took off 5 bases at V and 2 bases at J, with 12 bases between the two ends. Per germline, CDR1 LNHDA and CDR2 SQIVND (reference sequence). For the CDR3, the DNA is TGTGCCAGTAGTCCTACTAGCCTACAAGAGACCCAGTACTTC. The encoded protein is CASSPTSLQETQYF.

The rearrangement joins TRBV20-1 to TRBJ2-7; the match to TRBD1 covers 8 bases. Looked up from germline, CDR1 is DFQATT and CDR2 is SNEGSKA (reference sequence). This CDR3 is built from 14 residues. V lost 3 bases to trimming and J lost 6 bases; unmatched junction nucleotides: 10. CDR3 DNA: TGCAGTGCTAGTACCGACAGGGGATACGGCGAGCAGTACTTC. Translating gives CSASTDRGYGEQYF.

V is TRBV6-6 and J is TRBJ2-7; 11 bases map to TRBD1. V shed 6 bases, J shed 2 bases, and the junction held 0 bases outside the gene matches. The CDR3 has 13 residues. The germline gives CDR1 MNHNY, CDR2 SVGAGI (reference sequence). The CDR3 spells CASRDRGPYEQYF. Written as DNA, the CDR3 is TGTGCCAGCAGGGACAGGGGGCCCTACGAGCAGTACTTC.

The chain combines TRBV6-5 with TRBJ1-1; D gene uncertain. CDR1 and CDR2 (germline): MNHEY, SVGAGI. The CDR3 is 14 amino acids. V lost 0 bases, J lost 4 bases, and 9 bases lay in between. Here the CDR3 reads CASSYSVRPTEAFF. The CDR3 nucleotides are TGTGCCAGCAGTTACTCGGTCAGACCCACTGAAGCTTTCTTT.

This clone was detected once. This chain uses TRBV4-1 with TRBJ1-6, with a weak D call TRBD1 (6 bases). Trimming took 9 bases from V and 0 from J, leaving 12 bases between them. CDR3 length equals 15 residues. The germline V gene encodes CDR1 MGHRA and CDR2 YSYEKL. The CDR3 is CASKGGSSYNSPLHF. The DNA for the CDR3 is TGCGCCAGTAAGGGGGGGAGCTCCTATAATTCACCCCTCCACTTT.